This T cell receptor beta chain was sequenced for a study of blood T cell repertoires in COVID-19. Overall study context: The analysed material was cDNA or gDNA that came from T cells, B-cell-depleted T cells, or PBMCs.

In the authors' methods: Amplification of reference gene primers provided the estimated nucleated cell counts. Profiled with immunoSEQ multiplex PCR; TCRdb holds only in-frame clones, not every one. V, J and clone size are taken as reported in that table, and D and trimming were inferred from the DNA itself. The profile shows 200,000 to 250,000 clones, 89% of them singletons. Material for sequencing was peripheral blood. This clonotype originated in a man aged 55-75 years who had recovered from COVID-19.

CDR3 in amino acids: CSASKEAGAGAPQHF. The CDR3 DNA sequence: TGCAGTGCTAGTAAGGAGGCAGGGGCCGGGGCGCCCCAGCATTTT. The chain joins TRBV20-1 to TRBJ1-5; D may be TRBD1 (6 bases). Trimming removed 3 bases from V and 9 bases from J, with 21 bases in between. CDR1 and CDR2 (germline): DFQATT, SNEGSKA (reference sequence). The CDR3 is 15 amino acids.